This TCR beta chain is from a study of blood T cell repertoires in COVID-19. Overall study context: Nucleic acid was either cDNA or gDNA, and it came from T cells, B-cell-depleted T cells, or PBMCs.

There are 14 residues in the CDR3. Germline CDR1 reads MNHNS; CDR2 reads SASEGT. V gave up 3 bases and J gave up 5 bases, with 8 bases separating them. Original handling: Using reference gene primer amplification, nucleated cell counts were estimated. TCRdb keeps only in-frame clones here, not all; method: immunoSEQ multiplex PCR. The D gene and trimming were derived from the DNA, and the V and J assignments and clone size from that table. The table shows approximately 49,000 clones, with under 70% occurring only once. Sequencing input: peripheral blood. The receptor was isolated from a woman between 65 and 79 years old with acute or convalescent COVID-19. This rearrangement joins TRBV6-1 to TRBJ1-6; D is unclear. The CDR3 region is CASSERNHNSPLHF. Here the CDR3 DNA reads TGTGCCAGCAGTGAGCGGAACCATAATTCACCCCTCCACTTT.